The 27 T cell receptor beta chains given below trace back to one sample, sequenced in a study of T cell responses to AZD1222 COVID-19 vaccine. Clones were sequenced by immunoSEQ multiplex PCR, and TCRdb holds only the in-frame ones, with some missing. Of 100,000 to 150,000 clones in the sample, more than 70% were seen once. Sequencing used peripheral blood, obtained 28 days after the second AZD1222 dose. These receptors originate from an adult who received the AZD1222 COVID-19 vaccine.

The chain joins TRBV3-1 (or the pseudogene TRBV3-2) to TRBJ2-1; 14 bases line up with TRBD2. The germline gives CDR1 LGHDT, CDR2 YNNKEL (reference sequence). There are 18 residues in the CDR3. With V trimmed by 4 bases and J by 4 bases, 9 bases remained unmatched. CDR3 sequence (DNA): TGTGCCAGCAGCCGAGTCCCGACTAGCGGGAGGGTTTACAATGAGCAGTTCTTC. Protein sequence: CASSRVPTSGRVYNEQFF.

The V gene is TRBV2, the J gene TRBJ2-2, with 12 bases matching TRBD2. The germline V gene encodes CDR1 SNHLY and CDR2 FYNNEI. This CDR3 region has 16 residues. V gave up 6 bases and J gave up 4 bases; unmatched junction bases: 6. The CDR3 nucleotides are TGTGCCAGCAGACCTAGCGGGAGGGCCGGCACCGGGGAGCTGTTTTTT. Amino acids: CASRPSGRAGTGELFF.

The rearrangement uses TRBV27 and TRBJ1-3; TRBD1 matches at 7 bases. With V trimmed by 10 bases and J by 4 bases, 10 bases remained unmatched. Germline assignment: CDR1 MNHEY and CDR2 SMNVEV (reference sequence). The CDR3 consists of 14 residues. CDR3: CATAQGVSGNTIYF. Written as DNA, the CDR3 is TGTGCCACCGCCCAGGGGGTATCAGGAAACACCATATATTTT.

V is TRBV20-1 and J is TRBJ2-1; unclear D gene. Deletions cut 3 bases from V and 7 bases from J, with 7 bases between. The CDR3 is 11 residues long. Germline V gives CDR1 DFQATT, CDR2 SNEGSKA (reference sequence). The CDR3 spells CSASITNEQFF. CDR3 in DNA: TGCAGTGCTAGTATTACAAATGAGCAGTTCTTC.

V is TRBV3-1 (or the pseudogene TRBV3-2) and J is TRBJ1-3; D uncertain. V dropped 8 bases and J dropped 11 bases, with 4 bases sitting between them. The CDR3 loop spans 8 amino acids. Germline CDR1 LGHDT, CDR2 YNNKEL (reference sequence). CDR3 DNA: TGTGCCAGCGCGGCCATATATTTT. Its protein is CASAAIYF.

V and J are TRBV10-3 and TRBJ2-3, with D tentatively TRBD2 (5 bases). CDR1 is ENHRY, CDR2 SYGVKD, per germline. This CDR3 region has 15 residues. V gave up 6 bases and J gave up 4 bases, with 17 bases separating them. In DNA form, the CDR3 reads TGTGCCATCAGCCCAGAGGGAGAACACGCAGATACGCAGTATTTT. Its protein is CAISPEGEHADTQYF.

For the CDR3, the DNA is TGTGCCAGCAGCCAAGTCCGCAGGAGCTATTACAATGAGCAGTTCTTC. Translating gives CASSQVRRSYYNEQFF. This chain uses TRBV14 with TRBJ2-1; D not resolved. V dropped 1 base and J dropped 4 bases, with 14 bases sitting between them. The CDR3 covers 16 residues. Per germline, CDR1 SGHDN and CDR2 FVKESK.

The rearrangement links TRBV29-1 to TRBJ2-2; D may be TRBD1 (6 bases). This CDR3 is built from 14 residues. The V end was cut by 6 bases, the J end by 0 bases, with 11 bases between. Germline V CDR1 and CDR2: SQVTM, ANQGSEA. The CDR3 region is CSVGQIANTGELFF. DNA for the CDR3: TGCAGCGTAGGACAGATTGCGAACACCGGGGAGCTGTTTTTT.

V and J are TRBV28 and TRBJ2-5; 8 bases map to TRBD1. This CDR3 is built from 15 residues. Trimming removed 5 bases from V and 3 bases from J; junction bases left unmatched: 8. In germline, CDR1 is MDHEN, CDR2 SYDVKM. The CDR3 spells CASSPRDRLEETQYF. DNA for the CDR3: TGTGCCAGCAGTCCCCGGGACAGGTTAGAAGAGACCCAGTACTTC.

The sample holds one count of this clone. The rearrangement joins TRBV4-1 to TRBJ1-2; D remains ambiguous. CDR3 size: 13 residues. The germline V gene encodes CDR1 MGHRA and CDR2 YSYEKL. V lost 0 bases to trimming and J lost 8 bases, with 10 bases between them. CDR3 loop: CASSQDANLGYTF. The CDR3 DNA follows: TGCGCCAGCAGCCAAGATGCGAACCTGGGCTACACCTTC.

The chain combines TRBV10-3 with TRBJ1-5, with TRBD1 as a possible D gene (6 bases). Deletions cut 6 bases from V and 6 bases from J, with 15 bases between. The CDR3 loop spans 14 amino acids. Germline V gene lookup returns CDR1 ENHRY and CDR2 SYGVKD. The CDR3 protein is CAISASGEIQPQHF. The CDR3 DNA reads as TGTGCCATCAGCGCCTCAGGGGAGATTCAGCCCCAGCATTTT.

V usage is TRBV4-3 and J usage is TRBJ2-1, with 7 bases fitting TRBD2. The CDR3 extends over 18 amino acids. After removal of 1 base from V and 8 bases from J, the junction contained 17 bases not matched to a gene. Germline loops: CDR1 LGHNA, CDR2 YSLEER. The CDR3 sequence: CASSQAPRGAGKPHEQFF. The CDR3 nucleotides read TGCGCCAGCAGCCAAGCACCTCGTGGAGCGGGGAAACCCCATGAGCAGTTCTTC.

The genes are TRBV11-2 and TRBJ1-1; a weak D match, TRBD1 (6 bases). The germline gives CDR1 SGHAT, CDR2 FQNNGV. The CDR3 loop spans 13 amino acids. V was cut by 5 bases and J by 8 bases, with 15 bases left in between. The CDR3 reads CASSPGASWEAFF. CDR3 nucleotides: TGTGCCAGCAGCCCAGGGGCCTCATGGGAAGCTTTCTTT.

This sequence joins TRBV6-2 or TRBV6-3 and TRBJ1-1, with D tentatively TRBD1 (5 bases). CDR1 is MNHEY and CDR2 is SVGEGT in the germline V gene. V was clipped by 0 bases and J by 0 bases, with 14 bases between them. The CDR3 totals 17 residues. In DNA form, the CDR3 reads TGTGCCAGCAGTTACTCCGTACAGGCGATAATGAACACTGAAGCTTTCTTT. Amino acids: CASSYSVQAIMNTEAFF.

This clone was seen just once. CDR3 bases: TGCAGCGGTTTTGGCGCGGGCAGGGTTTTCTTT. This codes for CSGFGAGRVFF. The rearrangement links TRBV29-1 to TRBJ1-1, with TRBD1 as a possible D gene (5 bases). The germline gives CDR1 SQVTM, CDR2 ANQGSEA. Trimming took off 7 bases at V and 13 bases at J, with 19 bases between the two ends. The CDR3 runs 11 residues.

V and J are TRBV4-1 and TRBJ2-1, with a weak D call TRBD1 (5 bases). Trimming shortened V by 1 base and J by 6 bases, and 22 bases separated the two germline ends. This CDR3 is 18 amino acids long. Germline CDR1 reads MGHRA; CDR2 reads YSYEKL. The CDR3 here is CASSQANLGQGILNEQFF. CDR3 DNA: TGCGCCAGCAGCCAAGCCAACCTCGGCCAGGGAATCCTCAATGAGCAGTTCTTC.

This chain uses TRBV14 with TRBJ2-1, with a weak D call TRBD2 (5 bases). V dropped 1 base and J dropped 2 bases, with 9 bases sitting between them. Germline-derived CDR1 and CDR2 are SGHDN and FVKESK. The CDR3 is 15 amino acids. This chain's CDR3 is CASSQARRPYNEQFF. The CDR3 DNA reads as TGTGCCAGCAGCCAAGCGAGGAGGCCCTACAATGAGCAGTTCTTC.

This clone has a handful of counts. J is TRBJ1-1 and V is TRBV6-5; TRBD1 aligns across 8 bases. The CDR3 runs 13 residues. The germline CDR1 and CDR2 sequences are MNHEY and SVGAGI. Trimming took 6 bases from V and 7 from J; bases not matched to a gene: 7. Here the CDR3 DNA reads TGTGCCAGCAGGGACAGGGCCTTCGTTGAAGCTTTCTTT. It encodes CASRDRAFVEAFF.

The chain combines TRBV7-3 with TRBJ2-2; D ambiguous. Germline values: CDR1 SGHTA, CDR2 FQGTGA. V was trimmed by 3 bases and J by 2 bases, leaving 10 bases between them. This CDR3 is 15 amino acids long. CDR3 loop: CASSFFERNTGELFF. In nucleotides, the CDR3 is TGTGCCAGCAGCTTCTTTGAGCGCAACACCGGGGAGCTGTTTTTT.

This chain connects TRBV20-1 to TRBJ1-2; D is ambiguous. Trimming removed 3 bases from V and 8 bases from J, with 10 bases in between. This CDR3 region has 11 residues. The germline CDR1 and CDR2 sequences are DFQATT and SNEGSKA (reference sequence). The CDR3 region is CSASPPEGYTF. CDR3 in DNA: TGCAGTGCTAGCCCGCCGGAGGGCTACACCTTC.

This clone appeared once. As DNA, the CDR3 is TGTGCCAGCAACCAAGCTGAGCCTGGACAGATCTATGGCTACACCTTC. Residues: CASNQAEPGQIYGYTF. The chain links TRBV7-2 to TRBJ1-2; D is perhaps TRBD1 (6 bases). CDR3 length: 16 amino acids. V lost 7 bases, J lost 4 bases, and 22 bases lay in between. Per the germline V gene, CDR1 is SGHTA and CDR2 is FQGNSA. The whole variable domain, remainder taken from reference TRBV7-2 and TRBJ1-2, is GAGVSQSPSNKVTEKGKDVELRCDPISGHTALYWYRQSLGQGLEFLIYFQGNSAPDKSGLPSDRFSAERTGGSVSTLTIQRTQQEDSAVYLCASNQAEPGQIYGYTFGSGTRLTVV.

The DNA for the CDR3 is TGTGCCAGCAGTACTAAGTTTAATTCACCCCTCCACTTT. Protein: CASSTKFNSPLHF. The chain has TRBV2 and TRBJ1-6, with no clear D. The CDR3 extends over 13 amino acids. V was clipped by 5 bases and J by 6 bases, with 8 bases between them. CDR1 and CDR2 (germline): SNHLY, FYNNEI.

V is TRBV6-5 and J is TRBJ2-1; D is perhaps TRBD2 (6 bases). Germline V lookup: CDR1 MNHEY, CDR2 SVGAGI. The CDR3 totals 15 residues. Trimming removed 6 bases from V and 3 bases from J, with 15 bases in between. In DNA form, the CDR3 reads TGTGCCAGCAGCTACCGGGACTTGGACTACAATGAGCAGTTCTTC. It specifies CASSYRDLDYNEQFF.

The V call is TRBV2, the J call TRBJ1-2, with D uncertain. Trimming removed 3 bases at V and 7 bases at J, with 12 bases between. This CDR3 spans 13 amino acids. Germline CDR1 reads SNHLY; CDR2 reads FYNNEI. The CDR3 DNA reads TGTGCCAGCAGTGACAGTGGAACGGCTGGCTACACCTTC. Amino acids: CASSDSGTAGYTF.

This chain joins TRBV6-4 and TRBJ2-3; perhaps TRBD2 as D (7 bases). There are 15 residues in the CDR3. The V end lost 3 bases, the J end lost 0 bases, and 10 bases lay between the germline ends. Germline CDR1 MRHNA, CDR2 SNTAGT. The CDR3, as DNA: TGTGCCAGCAGTGAAACGGGGGGCAGCACAGATACGCAGTATTTT. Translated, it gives CASSETGGSTDTQYF.

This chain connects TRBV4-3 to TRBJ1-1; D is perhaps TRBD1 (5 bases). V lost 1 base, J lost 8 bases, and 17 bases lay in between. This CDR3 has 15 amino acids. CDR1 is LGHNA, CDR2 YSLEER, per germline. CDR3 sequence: CASSQVKWSRTEAFF. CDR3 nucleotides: TGCGCCAGCAGCCAAGTTAAATGGTCTCGGACAGAAGCTTTCTTT.

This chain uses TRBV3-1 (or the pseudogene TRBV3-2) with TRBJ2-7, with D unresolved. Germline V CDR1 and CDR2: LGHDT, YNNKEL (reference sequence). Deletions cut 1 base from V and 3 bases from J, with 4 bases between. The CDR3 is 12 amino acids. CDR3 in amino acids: CASSQAGYEQYF. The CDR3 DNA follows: TGTGCCAGCAGCCAAGCAGGCTACGAGCAGTACTTC.